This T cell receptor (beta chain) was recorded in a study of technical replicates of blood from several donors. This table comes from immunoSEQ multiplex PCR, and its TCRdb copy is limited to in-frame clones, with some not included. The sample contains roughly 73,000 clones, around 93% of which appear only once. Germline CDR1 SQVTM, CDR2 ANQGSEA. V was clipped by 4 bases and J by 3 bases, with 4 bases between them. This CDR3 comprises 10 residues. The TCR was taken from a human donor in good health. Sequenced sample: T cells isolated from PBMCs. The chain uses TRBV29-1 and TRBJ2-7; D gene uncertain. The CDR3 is CSVGSYEQYF. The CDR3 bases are TGCAGCGTTGGGAGCTACGAGCAGTACTTC.